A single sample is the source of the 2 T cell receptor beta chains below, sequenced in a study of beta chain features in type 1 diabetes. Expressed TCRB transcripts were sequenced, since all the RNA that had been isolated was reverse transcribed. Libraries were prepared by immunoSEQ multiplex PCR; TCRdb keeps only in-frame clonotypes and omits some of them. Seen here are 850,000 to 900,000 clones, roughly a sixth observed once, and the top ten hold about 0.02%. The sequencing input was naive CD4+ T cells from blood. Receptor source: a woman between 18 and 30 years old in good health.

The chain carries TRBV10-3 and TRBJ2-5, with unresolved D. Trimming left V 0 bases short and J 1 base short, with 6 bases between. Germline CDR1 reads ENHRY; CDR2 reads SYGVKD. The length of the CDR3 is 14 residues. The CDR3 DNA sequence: TGTGCCATCAGTGAGTCGGCAGTCCAAGAGACCCAGTACTTC. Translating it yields CAISESAVQETQYF.

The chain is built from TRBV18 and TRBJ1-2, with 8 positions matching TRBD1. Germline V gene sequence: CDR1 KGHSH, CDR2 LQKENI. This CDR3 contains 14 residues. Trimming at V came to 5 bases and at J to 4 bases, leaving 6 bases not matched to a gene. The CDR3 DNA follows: TGTGCCAGCTCAACGACGGGACAGGCCTATGGCTACACCTTC. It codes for CASSTTGQAYGYTF. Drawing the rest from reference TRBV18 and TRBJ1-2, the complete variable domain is NAGVMQNPRHLVRRRGQEARLRCSPMKGHSHVYWYRQLPEEGLKFMVYLQKENIIDESGMPKERFSAEFPKEGPSILRIQQVVRGDSAAYFCASSTTGQAYGYTFGSGTRLTVV.